The rows below give T cell receptor beta chains drawn from one sample of a study of T cell changes during pregnancy in multiple sclerosis. Libraries were prepared by immunoSEQ multiplex PCR; TCRdb keeps only in-frame clonotypes and omits some of them. Here the sample spans around 62,000 clones, roughly nine tenths being singletons. The material was peripheral blood, obtained in the first trimester of pregnancy. The receptors come from a female donor with multiple sclerosis, enrolled in a pregnancy study. Each CDR3 is given with its conserved first and last residue. The D gene is left open where the match is weak. Size is omitted from some rows. Given values are once, few, many or a class for expanded clones.

V: TRBV25-1
J: TRBJ1-1
size: -
D: -
DNA: TGTGCCAGCAGTGATCTGGGCGACCCTGAAGCTTTCTTT
CDR3: CASSDLGDPEAFF

V: TRBV30
J: TRBJ1-2
size: -
D: -
DNA: TGTGCCTGGAGCGGGGGAGGGGTGGACTATGGCTACACCTTC
CDR3: CAWSGGGVDYGYTF

V: TRBV19
J: TRBJ1-1
size: -
D: -
DNA: TGTGCCAGTAGTATAGTGACAGCCGGCAACACTGAAGCTTTCTTT
CDR3: CASSIVTAGNTEAFF

V: TRBV5-5
J: TRBJ1-1
size: -
D: -
DNA: TGTGCCAGCAGCTTGGTCCAGGGTGAAACTGAAGCTTTCTTT
CDR3: CASSLVQGETEAFF

V: TRBV19
J: TRBJ2-1
size: -
D: -
DNA: TGTGCCAGTAGTAAGAATAGTTACTACAATGAGCAGTTCTTC
CDR3: CASSKNSYYNEQFF

V: TRBV27
J: TRBJ2-7
size: -
D: -
DNA: TGTGCCAGCAGTTTGGGCAGGGCGGGGGCTACCGCGCCCTACGAGCAGTACTTC
CDR3: CASSLGRAGATAPYEQYF

V: TRBV11-2
J: TRBJ2-5
size: once
D: -
DNA: TGTGCCAGCAGCTTGGGGGGAGTGGAGACCCAGTACTTC
CDR3: CASSLGGVETQYF

V: TRBV18
J: TRBJ1-2
size: -
D: TRBD1
DNA: TGTGCCAGCGGAGGACCGGGACAGGATATACATGGCTACACCTTC
CDR3: CASGGPGQDIHGYTF

V: TRBV2
J: TRBJ2-1
size: -
D: TRBD2
DNA: TGTGCCACAAGAGCGGGACCCTCCTACAATGAGCAGTTCTTC
CDR3: CATRAGPSYNEQFF

V: TRBV7-9
J: TRBJ2-4
size: -
D: TRBD2
DNA: TGTGCCAGCAGTAGGACTAGCGAATATTACTTC
CDR3: CASSRTSEYYF

V: TRBV7-9
J: TRBJ2-1
size: -
D: TRBD2
DNA: TGTGCCAGCAGCTTAGCGGGCGGGGGGCCTACCAATGAGCAGTTCTTC
CDR3: CASSLAGGGPTNEQFF

V: TRBV29-1
J: TRBJ2-1
size: -
D: -
DNA: TGCAGCGTTGAAGATCAGGGAAATTACAATGAGCAGTTCTTC
CDR3: CSVEDQGNYNEQFF

V: TRBV2
J: TRBJ1-1
size: -
D: TRBD1
DNA: TGTGCCAGCAGAGAGGACAGGGATTACACTGAAGCTTTCTTT
CDR3: CASREDRDYTEAFF

V: TRBV27
J: TRBJ2-2
size: few
D: -
DNA: TGTGCCAGCGAGCGGAGGGAGACCGGGGAGCTGTTTTTT
CDR3: CASERRETGELFF

V: TRBV7-9
J: TRBJ1-4
size: -
D: TRBD1
DNA: TGTGCCAGCAGCGCCCGGGACAGGGGGACTGGAAAACTGTTTTTT
CDR3: CASSARDRGTGKLFF

V: TRBV6-6
J: TRBJ1-2
size: -
D: TRBD1
DNA: TGTGCCAGCGGGTATTATTCACAGGGGGCGGGCGGCTACACCTTC
CDR3: CASGYYSQGAGGYTF

V: TRBV4-1
J: TRBJ1-1
size: -
D: -
DNA: TGCGCCAGCAGCCAAGGGGTTGCGGGGAACACTGAAGCTTTCTTT
CDR3: CASSQGVAGNTEAFF

V: TRBV7-8
J: TRBJ2-7
size: -
D: TRBD1
DNA: TGTGCCAGCAGCTTAGTTTCGGGACAGGGTAACTCCTACGAGCAGTACTTC
CDR3: CASSLVSGQGNSYEQYF

V: TRBV5-5
J: TRBJ1-5
size: -
D: TRBD1
DNA: TGTGCCAGCAGCCCGGACAGGTCGTGGCCCCAGCATTTT
CDR3: CASSPDRSWPQHF

V: TRBV6-6
J: TRBJ1-2
size: -
D: -
DNA: TGTGCCAGCAGTTACGGGCAAGACTATGGCTACACCTTC
CDR3: CASSYGQDYGYTF

V: TRBV5-1
J: TRBJ1-1
size: -
D: -
DNA: TGCGCCAGCAGCCCGGTGGGAGGCGGGACTGAAGCTTTCTTT
CDR3: CASSPVGGGTEAFF

V: TRBV6-1
J: TRBJ1-4
size: -
D: TRBD1
DNA: TGTGCCAGCAGTGGGAGGGACAGGGAAAAACTGTTTTTT
CDR3: CASSGRDREKLFF

V: TRBV6-1
J: TRBJ1-1
size: -
D: TRBD1
DNA: TGTGCCAGCACATTAGACAGGGCGCCGACCTGGGTAGCTTTCTTT
CDR3: CASTLDRAPTWVAFF

V: TRBV5-1
J: TRBJ2-1
size: -
D: -
DNA: TGCGCCAGCAGCTCAGAGGGACTTGACTACAATGAGCAGTTCTTC
CDR3: CASSSEGLDYNEQFF

V: TRBV5-1
J: TRBJ1-4
size: -
D: -
DNA: TGCGCCAGCAGCTTCTCAACTAATGAAAAACTGTTTTTT
CDR3: CASSFSTNEKLFF

V: TRBV7-9
J: TRBJ1-2
size: once
D: -
DNA: TGTGCCAGCAGCTTAGCTGGGGACTTCTATGGCTACACCTTC
CDR3: CASSLAGDFYGYTF

V: TRBV5-1
J: TRBJ2-7
size: -
D: -
DNA: TGCGCCAGCACCGAATTCAGCACCGGGGCCTACGAGCAGTACTTC
CDR3: CASTEFSTGAYEQYF

V: TRBV27
J: TRBJ2-1
size: -
D: TRBD2
DNA: TGTGCCAGCAGTTTTTCAACTTTTCGGACTAGCTCCTACAATGAGCAGTTCTTC
CDR3: CASSFSTFRTSSYNEQFF

V: TRBV6-6
J: TRBJ2-7
size: -
D: TRBD2
DNA: TGTGCCAGCTTCGCGGGAGGGGAGCAGTACTTC
CDR3: CASFAGGEQYF

V: TRBV2
J: TRBJ1-2
size: -
D: -
DNA: TGTGCCAGCAGTCCGAGTCTTGGCTACACCTTC
CDR3: CASSPSLGYTF

V: TRBV18
J: TRBJ2-3
size: -
D: TRBD2
DNA: TGTGCCAGCTCACCACGTTGGGGGGGAGGCACAGATACGCAGTATTTT
CDR3: CASSPRWGGGTDTQYF

V: TRBV18
J: TRBJ2-1
size: -
D: -
DNA: TGTGCCAGCTCACCAGCGACTATTAATGAGCAGTTCTTC
CDR3: CASSPATINEQFF

V: TRBV6-5
J: TRBJ1-2
size: -
D: -
DNA: TGTGCCAGCAGTTACTCGGGAACAGGCCCCGGCTACACCTTC
CDR3: CASSYSGTGPGYTF

V: TRBV4-2
J: TRBJ2-6
size: -
D: -
DNA: TGTGCCAGCAGCCGCCAGACTGGCCTTTTATCTGGGGCCAACGTCCTGACTTTC
CDR3: CASSRQTGLLSGANVLTF

V: TRBV5-1
J: TRBJ2-7
size: -
D: TRBD1
DNA: TGCGCCAGCAGTACGGGACAGGGGACCTACGAGCAGTACTTC
CDR3: CASSTGQGTYEQYF

V: TRBV6-1
J: TRBJ2-6
size: -
D: -
DNA: TGTGCCAGCAGGGAGATGGGTGGGGCCAACGTCCTGACTTTC
CDR3: CASREMGGANVLTF

V: TRBV30
J: TRBJ1-2
size: once
D: TRBD1
DNA: TGTGCCTGGAGTGCCCCAGGGACAGTATTTTATGGCTACACCTTC
CDR3: CAWSAPGTVFYGYTF

V: TRBV4-2
J: TRBJ2-5
size: -
D: TRBD2
DNA: TGTGCCAGCAGCCAAGAGTCGCCGGGGGGTTGGGAGACCCAGTACTTC
CDR3: CASSQESPGGWETQYF

V: TRBV6-5
J: TRBJ2-3
size: -
D: -
DNA: TGTGCCAGCAGTTACAAGCGGAGCACAGATACGCAGTATTTT
CDR3: CASSYKRSTDTQYF